These 2 T cell receptor beta chains came from one sample sequenced in a study of blood T cell repertoires in COVID-19. Sequencing used immunoSEQ multiplex PCR; TCRdb keeps in-frame clones, though not all of them. The profile shows 200,000 to 250,000 clones, approximately 86% of them singletons. The sample was peripheral blood. The receptor set was obtained from a woman in her sixties or seventies with active or convalescent COVID-19.

This clone appeared a single time. The chain combines TRBV7-3 with TRBJ2-3; 8 positions match TRBD2. The CDR3 runs 16 residues. Germline V CDR1 and CDR2: SGHTA, FQGTGA. V was clipped by 6 bases and J by 1 base; unmatched bases: 9. CDR3 loop: CASSNAGGTRTDTQYF. In DNA form, the CDR3 reads TGTGCCAGCAGTAATGCGGGGGGAACCCGCACAGATACGCAGTATTTT.

This clone was counted ten times or more. The chain links TRBV25-1 to TRBJ1-2, with TRBD1 identical over 12 bases. Losses at the gene ends were 4 bases for V and 8 bases for J; bases not matched to a gene: 11. The CDR3 consists of 16 residues. CDR1 is MGHDK, CDR2 SYGVNS, per germline. The CDR3 DNA reads TGTGCCAGCAGTGGAACCGGGACAGGGGGCGCCGGGGGCTACACCTTC. Amino acids: CASSGTGTGGAGGYTF.